The clone carrying this TCR beta chain showed up just a few times. The TCRbeta library incorporated unique molecular identifiers. TCRdb analysed the PCR reads with MiXCR anew, one entry per CDR3 protein. The repertoire holds about 610,000 distinct CDR3 sequences, with about 11% as singletons. Trimming left V 6 bases short and J 3 bases short, with 9 bases between. This CDR3 comprises 12 residues. Germline V lookup: CDR1 DFQATT, CDR2 SNEGSKA (reference sequence). The data belong to a study of T-cell reconstitution after alpha-beta-depleted transplantation in children. The TCR sequence derives from a human donor who donated a stem cell graft to a child with acute myeloid leukemia. Sequencing was performed on PBMCs from the stem cell graft donor, taken from the stem cell graft. This sequence joins TRBV20-1 and TRBJ2-1, with D hard to call. CDR3 nucleotide sequence: TGCAGTGCCTCCCCCAACTACAATGAGCAGTTCTTC. Protein sequence: CSASPNYNEQFF.